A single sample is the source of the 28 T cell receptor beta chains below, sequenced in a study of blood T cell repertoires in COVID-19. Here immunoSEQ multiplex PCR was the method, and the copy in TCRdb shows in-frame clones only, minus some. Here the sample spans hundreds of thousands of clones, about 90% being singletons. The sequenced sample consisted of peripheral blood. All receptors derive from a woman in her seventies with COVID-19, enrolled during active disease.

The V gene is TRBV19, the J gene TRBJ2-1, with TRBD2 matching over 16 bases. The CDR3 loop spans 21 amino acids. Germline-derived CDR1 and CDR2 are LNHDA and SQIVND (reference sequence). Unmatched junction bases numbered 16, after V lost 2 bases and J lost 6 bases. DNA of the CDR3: TGTGCCAGTAGTATACCCGGGACGCCGGGACTAGCGGGAGGGCCTCGCAATGAGCAGTTCTTC. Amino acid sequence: CASSIPGTPGLAGGPRNEQFF.

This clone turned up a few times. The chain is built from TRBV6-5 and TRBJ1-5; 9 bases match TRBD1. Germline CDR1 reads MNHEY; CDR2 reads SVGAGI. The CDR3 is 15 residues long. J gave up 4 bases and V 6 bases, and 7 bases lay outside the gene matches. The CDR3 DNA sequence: TGTGCCAGCAGAGCTAACAGGGGGCGGAATCAGCCCCAGCATTTT. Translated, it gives CASRANRGRNQPQHF.

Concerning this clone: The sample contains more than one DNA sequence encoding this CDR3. The CDR3 loop reads CASSPGQGYNEQFF. The CDR3 DNA is TGCGCCAGCAGCCCGGGACAGGGGTACAATGAGCAGTTCTTC. The rearrangement uses TRBV5-1 and TRBJ2-1, with 10 positions matching TRBD1. V dropped 4 bases and J dropped 4; count of bases not matched to a gene: 2. CDR3 length equals 14 residues. From germline, CDR1 is SGHRS and CDR2 YFSETQ.

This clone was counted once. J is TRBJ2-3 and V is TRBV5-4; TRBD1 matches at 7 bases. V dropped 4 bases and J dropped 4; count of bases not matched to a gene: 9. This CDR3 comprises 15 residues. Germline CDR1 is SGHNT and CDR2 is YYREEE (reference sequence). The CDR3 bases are TGTGCCAGCAGCGGGCAGACAGGGAGTCCAGATACGCAGTATTTT. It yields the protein CASSGQTGSPDTQYF. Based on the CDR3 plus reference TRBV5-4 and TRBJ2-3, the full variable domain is ETGVTQSPTHLIKTRGQQVTLRCSSQSGHNTVSWYQQALGQGPQFIFQYYREEENGRGNFPPRFSGLQFPNYSSELNVNALELDDSALYLCASSGQTGSPDTQYFGPGTRLTVL.

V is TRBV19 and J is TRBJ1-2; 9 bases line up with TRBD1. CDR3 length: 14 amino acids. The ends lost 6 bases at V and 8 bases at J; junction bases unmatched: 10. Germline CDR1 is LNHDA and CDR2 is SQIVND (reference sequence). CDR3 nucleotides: TGTGCCAGTAGCGGATCCGGGACAGGGAAAGGCTACACCTTC. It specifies CASSGSGTGKGYTF.

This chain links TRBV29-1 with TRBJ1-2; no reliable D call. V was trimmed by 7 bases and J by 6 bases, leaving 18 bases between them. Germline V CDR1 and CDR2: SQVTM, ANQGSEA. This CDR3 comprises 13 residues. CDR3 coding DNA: TGCAGCGCCGGCAATAGTGCCCTGAATGGCTACACCTTC. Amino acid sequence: CSAGNSALNGYTF.

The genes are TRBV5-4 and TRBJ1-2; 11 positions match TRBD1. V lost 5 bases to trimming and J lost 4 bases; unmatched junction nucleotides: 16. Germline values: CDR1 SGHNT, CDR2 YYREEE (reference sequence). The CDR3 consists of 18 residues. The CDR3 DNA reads TGTGCCAGCAGTTCAGACTACCCAGGGACAGGGGGTTTCTATGGCTACACCTTC. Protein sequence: CASSSDYPGTGGFYGYTF.

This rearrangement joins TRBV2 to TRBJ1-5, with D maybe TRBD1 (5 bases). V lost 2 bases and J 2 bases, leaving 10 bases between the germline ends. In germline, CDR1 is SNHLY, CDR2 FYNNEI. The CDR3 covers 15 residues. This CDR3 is CASSEQGLGNQPQHF. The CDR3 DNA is TGTGCCAGCAGTGAACAGGGTCTTGGCAATCAGCCCCAGCATTTT. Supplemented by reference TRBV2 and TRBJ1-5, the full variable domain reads EPEVTQTPSHQVTQMGQEVILRCVPISNHLYFYWYRQILGQKVEFLVSFYNNEISEKSEIFDDQFSVERPDGSNFTLKIRSTKLEDSAMYFCASSEQGLGNQPQHFGDGTRLSIL.

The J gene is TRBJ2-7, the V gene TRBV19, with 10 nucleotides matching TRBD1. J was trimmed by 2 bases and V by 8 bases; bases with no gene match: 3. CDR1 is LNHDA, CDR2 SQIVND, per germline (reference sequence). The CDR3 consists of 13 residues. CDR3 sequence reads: CASAGTGAYEQYF. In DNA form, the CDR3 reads TGTGCCAGTGCCGGGACAGGGGCCTACGAGCAGTACTTC.

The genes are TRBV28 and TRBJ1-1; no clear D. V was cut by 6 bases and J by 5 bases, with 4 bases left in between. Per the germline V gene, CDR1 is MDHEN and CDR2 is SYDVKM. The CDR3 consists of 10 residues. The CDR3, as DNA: TGTGCCAGCAGGGAGACTGAAGCTTTCTTT. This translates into CASRETEAFF.

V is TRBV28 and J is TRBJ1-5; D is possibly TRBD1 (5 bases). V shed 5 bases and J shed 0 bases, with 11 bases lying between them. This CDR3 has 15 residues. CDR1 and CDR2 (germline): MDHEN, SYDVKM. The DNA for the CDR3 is TGTGCCAGCAGTCTTCTGACAGCTAGCAATCAGCCCCAGCATTTT. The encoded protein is CASSLLTASNQPQHF.

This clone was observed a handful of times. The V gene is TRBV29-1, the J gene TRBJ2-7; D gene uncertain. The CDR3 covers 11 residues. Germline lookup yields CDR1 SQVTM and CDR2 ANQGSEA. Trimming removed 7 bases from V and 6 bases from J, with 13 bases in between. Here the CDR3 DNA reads TGCAGCGCTAAAATAGCCTTCGAGCAGTACTTC. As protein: CSAKIAFEQYF.

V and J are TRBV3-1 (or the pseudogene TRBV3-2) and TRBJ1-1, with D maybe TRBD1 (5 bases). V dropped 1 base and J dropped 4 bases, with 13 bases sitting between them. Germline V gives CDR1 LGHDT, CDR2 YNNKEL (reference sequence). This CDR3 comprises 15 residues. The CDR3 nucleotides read TGTGCCAGCAGCCAAGTAAGGTTCGGGGGCACTGAAGCTTTCTTT. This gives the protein CASSQVRFGGTEAFF.

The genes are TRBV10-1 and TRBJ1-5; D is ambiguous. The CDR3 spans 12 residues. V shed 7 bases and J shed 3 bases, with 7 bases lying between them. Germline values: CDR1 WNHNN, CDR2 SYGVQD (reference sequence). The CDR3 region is CASNSINQPQHF. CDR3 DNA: TGCGCCAGCAACAGTATCAATCAGCCCCAGCATTTT.

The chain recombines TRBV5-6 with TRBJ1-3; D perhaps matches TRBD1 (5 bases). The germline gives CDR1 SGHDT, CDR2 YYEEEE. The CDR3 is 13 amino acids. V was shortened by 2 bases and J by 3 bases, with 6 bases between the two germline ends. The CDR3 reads CASSFQGGNTIYF. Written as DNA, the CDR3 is TGTGCCAGCAGCTTTCAGGGTGGAAACACCATATATTTT.

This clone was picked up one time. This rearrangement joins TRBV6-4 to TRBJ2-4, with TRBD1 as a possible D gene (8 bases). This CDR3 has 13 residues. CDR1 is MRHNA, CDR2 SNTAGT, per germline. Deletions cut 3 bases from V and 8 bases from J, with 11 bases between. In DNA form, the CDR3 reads TGTGCCAGCAGTGAACAGGGGGGGGACATTCAGTACTTC. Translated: CASSEQGGDIQYF.

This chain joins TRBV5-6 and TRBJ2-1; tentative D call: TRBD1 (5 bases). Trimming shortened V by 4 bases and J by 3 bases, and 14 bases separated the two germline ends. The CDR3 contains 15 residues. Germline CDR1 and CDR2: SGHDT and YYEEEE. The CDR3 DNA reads TGTGCCAGCAGCCCCAACTGGGGCGGCTACAATGAGCAGTTCTTC. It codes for CASSPNWGGYNEQFF.

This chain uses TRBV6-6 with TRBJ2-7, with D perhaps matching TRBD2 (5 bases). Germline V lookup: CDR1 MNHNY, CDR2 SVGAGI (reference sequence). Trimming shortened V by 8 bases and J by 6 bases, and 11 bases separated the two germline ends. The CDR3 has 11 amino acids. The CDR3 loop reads CASGRAGEQYF. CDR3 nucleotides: TGTGCCAGCGGTAGGGCGGGCGAGCAGTACTTC.

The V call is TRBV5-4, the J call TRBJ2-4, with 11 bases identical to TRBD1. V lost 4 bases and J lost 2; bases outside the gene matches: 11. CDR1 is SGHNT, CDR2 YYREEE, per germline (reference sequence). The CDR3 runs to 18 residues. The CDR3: CASSAGTGGSFTKNIQYF. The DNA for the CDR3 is TGTGCCAGCAGCGCGGGGACAGGGGGGAGTTTTACCAAAAACATTCAGTACTTC.

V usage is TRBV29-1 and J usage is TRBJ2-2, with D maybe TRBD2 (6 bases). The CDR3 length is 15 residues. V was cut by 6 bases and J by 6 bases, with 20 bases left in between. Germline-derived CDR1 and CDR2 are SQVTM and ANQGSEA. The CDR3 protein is CSVGLSSVLAGELFF. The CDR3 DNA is TGCAGCGTGGGTTTGTCTAGCGTGTTGGCCGGGGAGCTGTTTTTT.

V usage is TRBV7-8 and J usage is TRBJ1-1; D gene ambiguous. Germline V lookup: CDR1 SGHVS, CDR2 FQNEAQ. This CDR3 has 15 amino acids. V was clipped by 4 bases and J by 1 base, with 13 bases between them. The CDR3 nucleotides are TGTGCCAGCAGCTCCCAGTTTGGTACGAACACTGAAGCTTTCTTT. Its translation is CASSSQFGTNTEAFF.

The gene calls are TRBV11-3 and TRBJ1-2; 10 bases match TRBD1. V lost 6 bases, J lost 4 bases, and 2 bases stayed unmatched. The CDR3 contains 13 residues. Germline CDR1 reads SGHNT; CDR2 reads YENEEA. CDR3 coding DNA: TGTGCCAGCAGTTGGGACAGGGGCTATGGCTACACCTTC. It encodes CASSWDRGYGYTF.

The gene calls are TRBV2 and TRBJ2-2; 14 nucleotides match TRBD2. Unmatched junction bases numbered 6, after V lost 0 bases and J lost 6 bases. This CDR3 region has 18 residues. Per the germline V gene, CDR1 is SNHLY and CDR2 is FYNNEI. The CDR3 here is CASSEASGLAGVPGELFF. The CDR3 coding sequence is TGTGCCAGCAGTGAAGCGTCGGGACTAGCGGGAGTCCCCGGGGAGCTGTTTTTT.

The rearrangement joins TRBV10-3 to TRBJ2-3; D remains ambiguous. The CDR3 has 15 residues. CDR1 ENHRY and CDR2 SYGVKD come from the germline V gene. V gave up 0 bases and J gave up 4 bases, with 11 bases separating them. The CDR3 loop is CAISESAVQSDTQYF. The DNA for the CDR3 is TGTGCCATCAGTGAGTCGGCAGTACAATCAGATACGCAGTATTTT.

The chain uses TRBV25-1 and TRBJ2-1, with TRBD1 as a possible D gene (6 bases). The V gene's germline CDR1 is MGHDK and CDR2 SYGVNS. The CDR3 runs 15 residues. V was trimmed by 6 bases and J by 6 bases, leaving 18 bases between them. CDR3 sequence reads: CASRNRVDISNEQFF. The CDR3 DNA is TGTGCCAGCAGGAACAGGGTAGACATCTCCAATGAGCAGTTCTTC.

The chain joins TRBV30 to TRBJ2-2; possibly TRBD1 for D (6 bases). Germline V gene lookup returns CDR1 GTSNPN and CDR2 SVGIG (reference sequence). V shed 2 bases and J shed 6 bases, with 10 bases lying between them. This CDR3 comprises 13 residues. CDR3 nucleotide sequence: TGTGCCTGGAGTTATACAGGGTCCGGGGAGCTGTTTTTT. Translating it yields CAWSYTGSGELFF.

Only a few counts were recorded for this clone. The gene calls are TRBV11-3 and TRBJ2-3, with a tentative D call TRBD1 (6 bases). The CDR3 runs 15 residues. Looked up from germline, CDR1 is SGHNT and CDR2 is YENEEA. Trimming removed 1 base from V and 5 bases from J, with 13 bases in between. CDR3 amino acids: CASSLGTDHLDTQYF. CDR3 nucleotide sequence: TGTGCCAGCAGCTTAGGGACAGATCATTTAGATACGCAGTATTTT. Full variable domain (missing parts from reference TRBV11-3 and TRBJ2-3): EAGVVQSPRYKIIEKKQPVAFWCNPISGHNTLYWYLQNLGQGPELLIRYENEEAVDDSQLPKDRFSAERLKGVDSTLKIQPAELGDSAVYLCASSLGTDHLDTQYFGPGTRLTVL.

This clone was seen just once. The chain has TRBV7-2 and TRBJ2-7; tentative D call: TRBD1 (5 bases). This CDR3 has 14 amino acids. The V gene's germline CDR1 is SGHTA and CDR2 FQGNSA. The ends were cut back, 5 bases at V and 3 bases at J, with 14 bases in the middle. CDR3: CASSPPPDNYEQYF. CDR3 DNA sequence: TGTGCCAGCAGCCCCCCACCGGACAACTACGAGCAGTACTTC.